A selection of T cell receptor beta chains follows, all from one sample in a study of response to subunit inactivated influenza vaccine. TCRdb re-called the RT-PCR reads through MiXCR, storing one row per CDR3 protein. This sample has 500,000 to 600,000 distinct CDR3 sequences, with about 15% found just once. This material consisted of CD4+ T cells sorted from PBMCs, taken around 25 months after vaccination. These receptors came from a man aged 50-75 years who received an inactivated influenza vaccine. CDR3s include the opening cysteine and the closing phenylalanine or tryptophan.

J: TRBJ2-2; V: TRBV10-3; CDR3: CAISAGGQGAGELFF
J: TRBJ2-3; V: TRBV3-1; CDR3: CASRHTSGSTDTQYF
J: TRBJ2-5; V: TRBV6-5; CDR3: CASSYQGPETQYF
J: TRBJ2-1; V: TRBV6-5; CDR3: CASSYFLGVEQFF
J: TRBJ2-1; V: TRBV2; CDR3: CASSLPDRDIWDYNEQFF
J: TRBJ2-7; V: TRBV6-1; CDR3: CASSVNRGEQYF
J: TRBJ2-1; V: TRBV7-2; CDR3: CASSLFPGNEQFF
J: TRBJ2-3; V: TRBV20-1; CDR3: CSALGVSPDTQYF
J: TRBJ1-1; V: TRBV12-3/TRBV12-4; CDR3: CASLPVHKGLNTEAFF
J: TRBJ1-5; V: TRBV7-2; CDR3: CASSRGRNQPQHF
J: TRBJ1-6; V: TRBV19; CDR3: CASSRNTNGSPLHF